These 13 T cell receptor beta chains originate from one sample sequenced in a study of blood T cell repertoires in COVID-19. The assay was immunoSEQ multiplex PCR, and TCRdb's table has in-frame clones only and misses some. This sample has a few hundred thousand clones, with nearly 90% found just once. The sequenced sample was peripheral blood. These receptors originate from a man aged 18 to 29 with active or convalescent COVID-19.

V is TRBV19 and J is TRBJ1-1, with D maybe TRBD1 (5 bases). Trimming took off 7 bases at V and 0 bases at J, with 12 bases between the two ends. CDR1 is LNHDA and CDR2 is SQIVND in the germline V gene (reference sequence). There are 14 residues in the CDR3. CDR3 in DNA: TGTGCCAGTACCTCGACAGCCCTGAACACTGAAGCTTTCTTT. Its translation is CASTSTALNTEAFF.

The chain has TRBV4-3 and TRBJ2-7, with 10 nucleotides matching TRBD1. The CDR3 has 15 residues. V shed 2 bases, J shed 6 bases, and the junction held 7 bases outside the gene matches. Germline CDR1 reads LGHNA; CDR2 reads YSLEER. The CDR3 DNA follows: TGCGCCAGCAGCCAACACCGGGACAGGGGATTCGAGCAGTACTTC. Amino acid sequence: CASSQHRDRGFEQYF.

This clone was recorded a few times. This chain joins TRBV5-1 and TRBJ1-5; TRBD1 matches at 8 bases. The CDR3 has 13 residues. Germline CDR1 and CDR2: SGHRS and YFSETQ. J gave up 5 bases and V 5 bases, and 3 bases lay outside the gene matches. For the CDR3, the DNA is TGCGCCAGCAGTTCAGGGGGCGATCAGCCCCAGCATTTT. As protein: CASSSGGDQPQHF.

The chain uses TRBV18 and TRBJ1-1; perhaps TRBD1 as D (6 bases). The germline V gene has CDR1 KGHSH and CDR2 LQKENI. The CDR3 is made up of 12 amino acids. Trimming removed 10 bases at V and 2 bases at J, with 11 bases between. CDR3 residues: CATLRGNTEAFF. The CDR3, as DNA: TGTGCCACTCTCAGGGGAAACACTGAAGCTTTCTTT. Full variable domain (missing parts from reference TRBV18 and TRBJ1-1): NAGVMQNPRHLVRRRGQEARLRCSPMKGHSHVYWYRQLPEEGLKFMVYLQKENIIDESGMPKERFSAEFPKEGPSILRIQQVVRGDSAAYFCATLRGNTEAFFGQGTRLTVV.

V usage is TRBV3-1 (or the pseudogene TRBV3-2) and J usage is TRBJ2-3, with D maybe TRBD2 (5 bases). The CDR3 length is 14 residues. V lost 4 bases, J lost 5 bases, and 13 bases lay in between. From germline, CDR1 is LGHDT and CDR2 YNNKEL (reference sequence). CDR3 loop: CASSLYSVGDTQYF. The CDR3 DNA reads as TGTGCCAGCAGCCTCTATAGCGTCGGAGATACGCAGTATTTT.

V gene TRBV4-2 combines with J gene TRBJ2-7, with TRBD2 matching over 12 bases. The CDR3 sequence is 18 residues long. With V trimmed by 6 bases and J by 3 bases, 15 bases remained unmatched. Germline V gene lookup returns CDR1 LGHNA and CDR2 YNFKEQ. CDR3 region: CASSQTGTSGPLGYEQYF. CDR3 sequence (DNA): TGTGCCAGCAGTCAGACCGGGACTAGCGGGCCCCTTGGCTACGAGCAGTACTTC.

The chain combines TRBV5-6 with TRBJ1-2, with D perhaps matching TRBD1 (5 bases). V was pared by 4 bases and J by 6 bases, with 16 bases between. CDR1 and CDR2 from the germline V gene are SGHDT and YYEEEE. The CDR3 contains 14 residues. CDR3 DNA sequence: TGTGCCAGCAGCGAGGACACCCGGCACGATGGCTACACCTTC. It codes for CASSEDTRHDGYTF.

This clone was recorded only once. The rearrangement joins TRBV11-2 to TRBJ2-7, with D perhaps matching TRBD1 (7 bases). The ends were cut back, 8 bases at V and 3 bases at J, with 23 bases in the middle. Germline V gene data show CDR1 as SGHAT and CDR2 as FQNNGV. This CDR3 region has 16 residues. The CDR3 nucleotides are TGTGCCAGCCACCGGACAGGCCGAGGGGGGTTCTACGAGCAGTACTTC. The encoded protein is CASHRTGRGGFYEQYF.

The gene calls are TRBV6-6 and TRBJ2-7; 13 bases fit TRBD2. The CDR3 is made up of 14 amino acids. Germline CDR1 MNHNY, CDR2 SVGAGI (reference sequence). V shed 6 bases and J 4 bases; nucleotides not matched to a gene: 3. This CDR3 is CASSPGLAGYEQYF. CDR3 bases: TGTGCCAGCAGCCCGGGACTAGCGGGATACGAGCAGTACTTC.

This rearrangement joins TRBV27 to TRBJ2-7; 9 nucleotides match TRBD1. Per germline, CDR1 MNHEY and CDR2 SMNVEV (reference sequence). The CDR3 runs to 15 residues. V shed 5 bases and J 3 bases; nucleotides not matched to a gene: 8. DNA for the CDR3: TGTGCCAGCAGTCCAGGACAGGGGCTTAACTACGAGCAGTACTTC. It encodes CASSPGQGLNYEQYF.

The genes are TRBV19 and TRBJ1-1, with a weak D call TRBD1 (5 bases). Germline loops: CDR1 LNHDA, CDR2 SQIVND (reference sequence). This CDR3 has 15 amino acids. Trimming removed 4 bases from V and 7 bases from J, with 19 bases in between. In DNA, the CDR3 is TGTGCCAGTAGTACATATAGCGGGGCAAAAGATGAAGCTTTCTTT. It yields the protein CASSTYSGAKDEAFF.

The rearrangement links TRBV19 to TRBJ1-2; no clear D gene. V was shortened by 4 bases and J by 5 bases, with 8 bases between the two germline ends. This CDR3 has 12 amino acids. CDR1 and CDR2 from the germline V gene are LNHDA and SQIVND (reference sequence). CDR3 protein: CASSRREYGYTF. The CDR3 nucleotides are TGTGCCAGTAGTAGGCGGGAGTATGGCTACACCTTC.

CDR3 residues: CASMLGGTNEKLFF. The CDR3 DNA reads TGTGCCAGTATGCTGGGAGGTACTAATGAAAAACTGTTTTTT. The chain couples TRBV19 to TRBJ1-4; D is undetermined. Germline V gene lookup returns CDR1 LNHDA and CDR2 SQIVND (reference sequence). The CDR3 length is 14 residues. The V end lost 7 bases, the J end lost 2 bases, and 11 bases lay between the germline ends. The whole variable domain, filled in from reference TRBV19 and TRBJ1-4, reads DGGITQSPKYLFRKEGQNVTLSCEQNLNHDAMYWYRQDPGQGLRLIYYSQIVNDFQKGDIAEGYSVSREKKESFPLTVTSAQKNPTAFYLCASMLGGTNEKLFFGSGTQLSVL.